This record covers a single T cell receptor (beta chain). As yet, its antigen is unknown. This entry is derived from a study of CD8 T cells in ankylosing spondylitis. MiXCR was run by TCRdb on the 5' RACE reads, yielding one entry per CDR3 protein. There are about 210,000 distinct CDR3 sequences in the sample; approximately 7.3% occur only once, and 14% lies in the top ten. Between the trimmed V and J ends, which lost 7 bases and 6 bases, there was a span of 19 bases. CDR3 size: 15 residues. The germline V gene encodes CDR1 LNHDA and CDR2 SQIVND (reference sequence). Study-level findings and limits: Ankylosing spondylitis blood seemed to carry a telltale TCR beta motif made of roughly eight highly homologous variants. As reported, disease-linked clones showed significant enrichment in matched ankylosing spondylitis synovial fluid.

V is TRBV19 and J is TRBJ1-5, with D unresolved. This receptor was obtained from a male donor with ankylosing spondylitis. Sequenced sample: blood, either unsorted or a sorted T cell fraction (not recorded which). The DNA for the CDR3 is TGTGCCAGTACTGACTCTTCTCCGCACGGTCAGCCCCAGCATTTT. Amino acid sequence: CASTDSSPHGQPQHF.